This T cell receptor beta chain was observed in a study of beta chain features in type 1 diabetes (dated by TCRdb to between 2018 and 2020). Study-wide context: Mean age, gender distribution, total cell number and subset yield were not different between patients and healthy donors. Regulatory and stem cell-like memory subsets were obtained from only 8 patients and roughly 8 healthy donors, while naive and central memory subsets were obtained from all 28 donors. The study compared the TCRB repertoires of sorted circulating CD4+ T cell subsets in recently diagnosed type 1 diabetes patients with those in matched healthy donors. A total of 85 million to 140 million sorted cells were examined across all samples, and the number of cells per subset was strongly correlated with RNA yield. Beyond this particular receptor, the publication reports: Because the HLA sub-analyses included only small numbers of individuals, any influence of HLA type on TCRB rearrangement was left unresolved. Shorter templates might have been favored by PCR, but patient and control samples were amplified and corrected together, so both groups would have been affected equally by any skew. Naive, central memory and regulatory TCRB repertoires appeared to be more similar among patients than among healthy donors. In all four CD4+ subsets, TCRB CDR3 length was moderately but significantly shorter in type 1 diabetes patients. Because cDNA rather than genomic DNA was sequenced, highly expressing activated cells could have been over-represented, although no difference in activation and CD3 levels was found between groups. Fewer insertions and more nucleotide deletions at VDJ recombination sites were observed in patients with type 1 diabetes, implying thymic rearrangement abnormalities.

Each donor gave one peripheral blood draw, averaging roughly 0.11 L, which was collected into heparinised tubes. Naive, central memory, regulatory and stem cell-like memory CD4+ T cells were sorted on a BD FACSAria II using a panel including CD45RO, CCR7, CD25, CD127, CD95 and CD27. Every sorted population had a purity above 95%. PBMCs were isolated right away by Lymphoprep density gradient centrifugation and were stained directly, without culture. So that batch effects would be minimized, each experiment stained and sorted samples in pairs, pairing one healthy donor with one patient. This clone has more than one count but fewer than ten. The antigen it binds to is not known. Base qualities are not at hand, and no much larger clone is one base apart. All of the isolated RNA was reverse transcribed with the High Capacity cDNA Reverse Transcription Kit, so expressed TCRB transcripts were sequenced. Deep immunoSEQ sequencing was applied to naive, central memory and regulatory T cell samples, giving an average of roughly 3.5 million total reads per sample. Sorted cells were lysed in RLT buffer and RNA was extracted with DNase-treated RNeasy Micro or Mini kits, depending on cell number. Each cell subset was processed on its own to prevent cross-contamination, while patient and healthy donor samples were processed together. The immunoSEQ multiplex PCR was used to amplify TCRB sequences from cDNA, yielding 87-bp fragments that span the CDR3 region. Sequencing of the amplicons was performed on the Illumina HiSeq platform. The study's processing was this. PCR bias was corrected computationally using synthetic template baselines, and reads within Hamming distance 2 were collapsed, with unmergeable singletons discarded. Reads were aligned against IMGT so that V, D and J genes, CDR3 length and insertions or deletions at six rearrangement sites could be assigned. Within each subset, clonotype counts were normalized to the number of sorted cells before true diversity and Gini coefficients were calculated with the tcR R package. Repertoire sharing was quantified using the overlap coefficient calculated on TCRB nucleotide sequences. As a proxy for the pre-selection repertoire, out-of-frame TCRB sequences from naive cells were analyzed. Drawn from immuneACCESS, this table holds only the in-frame rearrangements with V and J called that TCRdb kept. Clones are partly lost; checked studies trace under half to an unresolved V gene and leave the rest unexplained. Clonal size and the V and J genes are those of that table, whereas D and trimming came from the DNA. The sample yields approximately 250,000 clones; 9.6% were counted once. About 0.03% of the sample comes from the top ten.

This TCR was recovered from a woman in her late teens or twenties in good health. What was sequenced was naive CD4+ T cells from blood. In light of the paper, this sample's cell subset or site label describes: true naive CD4+ T cells.

For the CDR3, the sequence is CASSLFQGDTEAFF. Read as DNA, the sequence is TGTGCCAGCAGCTTATTTCAGGGGGACACTGAAGCTTTCTTT. Here the chain combines TRBV11-2 and TRBJ1-1; TRBD1 lines up with 7 middle nucleotides. Taken from cysteine to phenylalanine, the CDR3 has 14 residues. CDR3 DNA is the only sequence kept; it has 42 bases, read in frame from the first base. V trim: 2 bases; J trim: 3 bases; unmatched bases: 3. The germline V gene supplies CDR1 SGHAT and CDR2 FQNNGV.